Presented here are 15 T cell receptor beta chains from one specimen sequenced in a study of T cell clonotyping in hematopoietic cell transplantation. Libraries were prepared by immunoSEQ multiplex PCR; TCRdb keeps only in-frame clonotypes and omits some of them. The repertoire holds more than 15,000 clones, with 92% as singletons. The sequenced sample consisted of peripheral blood mononuclear cells. These receptors all come from a man aged 40-50 years in good health. Some clones in this sample may be carry-over from other donors' samples.

The V call is TRBV7-9, the J call TRBJ1-2, with D maybe TRBD1 (5 bases). Germline loops: CDR1 SEHNR, CDR2 FQNEAQ (reference sequence). The CDR3 covers 13 residues. V lost 2 bases to trimming and J lost 6 bases, with 10 bases between them. The CDR3 sequence: CASSLIRENGYTF. The DNA for the CDR3 is TGTGCCAGCAGCTTAATCAGGGAAAATGGCTACACCTTC.

The chain employs TRBV27 and TRBJ1-4; D ambiguous. Germline V gene sequence: CDR1 MNHEY, CDR2 SMNVEV (reference sequence). This CDR3 has 14 residues. Trimming cost V 8 bases and J 2 bases, with 12 bases left between them. In DNA, the CDR3 is TGTGCCAGCGGTAGGGAACAGACTAATGAAAAACTGTTTTTT. As protein: CASGREQTNEKLFF.

The chain couples TRBV5-1 to TRBJ1-1; tentatively, D is TRBD1 (6 bases). V was shortened by 0 bases and J by 4 bases, with 10 bases between the two germline ends. Germline assignment: CDR1 SGHRS and CDR2 YFSETQ. This CDR3 is built from 14 residues. DNA of the CDR3: TGCGCCAGCAGCTTGGGATACAGGGCCACTGAAGCTTTCTTT. Protein: CASSLGYRATEAFF.

The chain couples TRBV30 to TRBJ1-4; unclear D gene. Germline assignment: CDR1 GTSNPN and CDR2 SVGIG (reference sequence). The CDR3 is 14 residues long. Deletions cut 2 bases from V and 0 bases from J, with 7 bases between. Here the CDR3 reads CAWSREATNEKLFF. CDR3 coding DNA: TGTGCCTGGAGTAGAGAAGCAACTAATGAAAAACTGTTTTTT.

This clone was detected once. The rearrangement joins TRBV4-3 to TRBJ1-2; no definite D call. The length of the CDR3 is 14 residues. Germline V gene sequence: CDR1 LGHNA, CDR2 YSLEER. V was clipped by 1 base and J by 8 bases, with 14 bases between them. The CDR3 coding sequence is TGCGCCAGCAGCCAAGTTTGGGAGGGAGAGGGCTACACCTTC. This translates into CASSQVWEGEGYTF.

This chain joins TRBV28 and TRBJ1-1; D call uncertain. Germline V gives CDR1 MDHEN, CDR2 SYDVKM. The CDR3 has 13 amino acids. The germline V and J ends were trimmed by 3 bases and 2 bases, with 7 bases remaining between them. For the CDR3, the DNA is TGTGCCAGCAGTTTTGGGGATAACACTGAAGCTTTCTTT. Encoded protein: CASSFGDNTEAFF.

This chain uses TRBV9 with TRBJ1-5; TRBD1 is a possible D gene (5 bases). The CDR3 sequence is 13 residues long. The V end was cut by 3 bases, the J end by 4 bases, with 8 bases between. Germline CDR1 is SGDLS and CDR2 is YYNGEE. The CDR3 DNA is TGTGCCAGCAGCGCCCAGGGAAATCAGCCCCAGCATTTT. Translating it yields CASSAQGNQPQHF.

The chain couples TRBV25-1 to TRBJ2-5, with 7 bases lining up with TRBD2. Germline V lookup: CDR1 MGHDK, CDR2 SYGVNS. Trimming at V came to 3 bases and at J to 5 bases, leaving 9 bases not matched to a gene. The CDR3 is 15 residues long. CDR3 sequence reads: CASSDPRGRVETQYF. Written as DNA, the CDR3 is TGTGCCAGCAGTGATCCCCGCGGGAGAGTCGAGACCCAGTACTTC.

The gene calls are TRBV30 and TRBJ1-6; weak D call: TRBD1 (6 bases). Germline CDR1 and CDR2: GTSNPN and SVGIG (reference sequence). The CDR3 loop spans 14 amino acids. V gave up 2 bases and J gave up 9 bases, with 14 bases separating them. The CDR3 bases are TGTGCCTGGAGTAAAACAGGGTACGGTTCACCCCTCCACTTT. Protein product: CAWSKTGYGSPLHF.

The rearrangement links TRBV14 to TRBJ1-3, with D uncertain. Per the germline V gene, CDR1 is SGHDN and CDR2 is FVKESK. CDR3 length equals 17 residues. V shed 0 bases and J shed 0 bases, with 12 bases lying between them. CDR3 coding DNA: TGTGCCAGCAGCCAAGATTATGCAGCCAACTCTGGAAACACCATATATTTT. It encodes CASSQDYAANSGNTIYF.

J is TRBJ2-2 and V is TRBV5-6, with a tentative D call TRBD2 (5 bases). Trimming pared 4 bases from V and 6 bases from J, leaving 22 bases between. The CDR3 spans 17 residues. In germline, CDR1 is SGHDT, CDR2 YYEEEE. The CDR3 loop is CASSQITGIYVPGELFF. The DNA of the CDR3 is TGTGCCAGCAGCCAGATCACGGGAATCTATGTCCCCGGGGAGCTGTTTTTT. The full variable domain, its missing parts supplied by reference TRBV5-6 and TRBJ2-2, is DAGVTQSPTHLIKTRGQQVTLRCSPKSGHDTVSWYQQALGQGPQFIFQYYEEEERQRGNFPDRFSGHQFPNYSSELNVNALLLGDSALYLCASSQITGIYVPGELFFGEGSRLTVL.

The CDR3 coding sequence is TGTGCCAGCAGCCCACGGACAGGGGCTTATTCACCCCTCCACTTT. It codes for CASSPRTGAYSPLHF. The rearrangement joins TRBV9 to TRBJ1-6; 9 nucleotides match TRBD1. The CDR3 runs 15 residues. V was pared by 4 bases and J by 8 bases, with 7 bases of the junction left unmatched. Germline V gene lookup returns CDR1 SGDLS and CDR2 YYNGEE. Based on the CDR3 plus reference TRBV9 and TRBJ1-6, the full variable domain is DSGVTQTPKHLITATGQRVTLRCSPRSGDLSVYWYQQSLDQGLQFLIQYYNGEERAKGNILERFSAQQFPDLHSELNLSSLELGDSALYFCASSPRTGAYSPLHFGNGTRLTVT.

To note about this clone: The junction and the germline gene differ at one end; a read error may be behind it. The genes are TRBV11-2 and TRBJ2-7; 9 bases are shared with TRBD2. CDR3 size: 15 residues. Germline assignment: CDR1 SGHAT and CDR2 FQNNGV. The CDR3, as DNA: TGTGCCAGCAGGTTAGCGGGAGACAGCTCCTACGAGCAGTACTTC. This translates into CASRLAGDSSYEQYF.

V usage is TRBV4-2 and J usage is TRBJ2-7, with TRBD2 as a possible D gene (5 bases). V was cut by 3 bases and J by 6 bases, with 21 bases left in between. The CDR3 spans 16 residues. Germline values: CDR1 LGHNA, CDR2 YNFKEQ. CDR3 nucleotides: TGTGCCAGCAGCCACCGAACTTCTAGCTATCCCCCCGAGCAGTACTTC. The encoded protein is CASSHRTSSYPPEQYF.

The chain links TRBV5-1 to TRBJ2-1; weak D call: TRBD1 (5 bases). Germline V CDR1 and CDR2: SGHRS, YFSETQ. Trimming pared 0 bases from V and 9 bases from J, leaving 7 bases between. This CDR3 contains 12 residues. The CDR3 spells CASSLAGSEQFF. In nucleotides, the CDR3 is TGCGCCAGCAGCTTGGCAGGGTCTGAGCAGTTCTTC.